Below, one TCR beta chain is given with its context. These data belong to a study of T cell clones after liver transplantation. Germline V gene lookup returns CDR1 PRHDT and CDR2 FYEKMQ (reference sequence). V lost 5 bases and J lost 5; bases outside the gene matches: 18. The CDR3 runs to 19 residues. Produced via immunoSEQ multiplex PCR; TCRdb's table is partial and in-frame only. The data show 7,500 to 10,000 clones, approximately 78% seen once. The V and J genes are TRBV13 and TRBJ2-2; 9 positions match TRBD2. This material consisted of CD8+ T cells from blood, taken at the 22-month timepoint. This TCR came from a human patient who received a liver transplant. The graft donor may account for some of the T cells. DNA for the CDR3: TGTGCCAGCAGCCCGATGCGGGGTAGCGGGGGCCCGGGGACCGGGGAGCTGTTTTTT. Translated: CASSPMRGSGGPGTGELFF. The full variable domain, in which reference TRBV13 and TRBJ2-2 provide the parts outside the CDR3, is AAGVIQSPRHLIKEKRETATLKCYPIPRHDTVYWYQQGPGQDPQFLISFYEKMQSDKGSIPDRFSAQQFSDYHSELNMSSLELGDSALYFCASSPMRGSGGPGTGELFFGEGSRLTVL.